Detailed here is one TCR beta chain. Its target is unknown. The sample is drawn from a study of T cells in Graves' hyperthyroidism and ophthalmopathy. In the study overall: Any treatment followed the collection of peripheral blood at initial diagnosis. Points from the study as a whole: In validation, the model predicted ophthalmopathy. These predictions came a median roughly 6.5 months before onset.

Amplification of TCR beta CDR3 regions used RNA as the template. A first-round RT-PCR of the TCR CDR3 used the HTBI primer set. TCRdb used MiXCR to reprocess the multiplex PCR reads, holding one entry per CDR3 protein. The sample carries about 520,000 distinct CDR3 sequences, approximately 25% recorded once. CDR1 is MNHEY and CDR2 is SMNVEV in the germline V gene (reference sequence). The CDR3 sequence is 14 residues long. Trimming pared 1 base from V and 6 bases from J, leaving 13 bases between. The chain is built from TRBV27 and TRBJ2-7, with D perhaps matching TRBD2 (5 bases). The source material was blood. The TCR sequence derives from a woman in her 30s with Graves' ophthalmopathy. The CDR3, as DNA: TGTGCCAGCAGTTTATTTCGAGGGATTGGCGAGCAGTACTTC. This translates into CASSLFRGIGEQYF.